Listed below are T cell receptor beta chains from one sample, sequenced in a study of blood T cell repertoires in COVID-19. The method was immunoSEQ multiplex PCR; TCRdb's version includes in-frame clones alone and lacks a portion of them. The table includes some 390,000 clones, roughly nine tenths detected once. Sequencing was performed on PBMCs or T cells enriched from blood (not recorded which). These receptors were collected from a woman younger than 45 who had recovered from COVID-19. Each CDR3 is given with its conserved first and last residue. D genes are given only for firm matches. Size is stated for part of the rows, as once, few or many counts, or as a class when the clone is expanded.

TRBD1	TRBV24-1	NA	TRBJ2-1	TGTGCCACAAGTGCCGTACAGGGGGTAACAAATGAGCAGTTCTTC	CATSAVQGVTNEQFF
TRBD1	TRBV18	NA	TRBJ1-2	TGTGCCAGCTCACCCTCCAGGGGGGTGGGCTACACCTTC	CASSPSRGVGYTF
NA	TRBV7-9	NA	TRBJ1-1	TGTGCCAGCAGCCAACGAGCGGGGGGATCGAGGAACACTGAAGCTTTCTTT	CASSQRAGGSRNTEAFF
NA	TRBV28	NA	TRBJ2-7	TGTGCCAGCACGTCTTCGTACGAGCAGTACTTC	CASTSSYEQYF
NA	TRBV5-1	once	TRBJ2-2	TGCGCCAGCAGCTTTATTCTGGGGGCTGCCGGGGAGCTGTTTTTT	CASSFILGAAGELFF
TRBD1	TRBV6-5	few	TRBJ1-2	TGTGCCAGCAGTTATTTTGAGGGACAGGGGGCGAAAGGCTACACCTTC	CASSYFEGQGAKGYTF
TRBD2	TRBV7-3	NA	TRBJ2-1	TGTGCCAGCAGCCCCGGGGGGGCTGATGAGCAGTTCTTC	CASSPGGADEQFF
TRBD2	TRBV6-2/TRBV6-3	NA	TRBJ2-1	TGTGCCAGCAGTGGAACCGGGACTAGCTCGTACAATGAGCAGTTCTTC	CASSGTGTSSYNEQFF
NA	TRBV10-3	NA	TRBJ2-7	TGTGCCATCAGTGAACGGGACTCCTCACCCTACGAGCAGTACTTC	CAISERDSSPYEQYF
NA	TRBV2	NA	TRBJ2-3	TGTGCCAGCAGTGAAGCCTCCCGCGGCACAGATACGCAGTATTTT	CASSEASRGTDTQYF
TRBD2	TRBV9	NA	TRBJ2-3	TGTGCCAGCAGCGTCAAATCGGGGAGGGCCATAGATACGCAGTATTTT	CASSVKSGRAIDTQYF
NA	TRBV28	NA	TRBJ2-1	TGTGCCAGCAGTTTGCACGGGACTCATAACAATGAGCAGTTCTTC	CASSLHGTHNNEQFF
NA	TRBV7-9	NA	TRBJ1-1	TGTGCCAGCAGCCAGCGGACCTCGAACACTGAAGCTTTCTTT	CASSQRTSNTEAFF
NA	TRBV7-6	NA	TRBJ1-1	TGTGCCAGCAGCTCGAACCCCGCGGGGGTCTCACGGTGGGCTTTCTTT	CASSSNPAGVSRWAFF
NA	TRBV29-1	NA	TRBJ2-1	TGCAGCGTTTTTGGACGGGAGACTCTAAACCTATACAATGAGCAGTTCTTC	CSVFGRETLNLYNEQFF
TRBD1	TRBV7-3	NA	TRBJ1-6	TGTGCCAGCAGGCCCCAGACAGGGATTGCCGATTCACCCCTCCACTTT	CASRPQTGIADSPLHF
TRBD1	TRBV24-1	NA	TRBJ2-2	TGTGCCACCAGTGAAACAGGGGGGACCGGGGAGCTGTTTTTT	CATSETGGTGELFF
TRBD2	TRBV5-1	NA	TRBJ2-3	TGCGCCAGCAGCTTTTCGCTAGCGGGAGTTGTAGGGACAGATACGCAGTATTTT	CASSFSLAGVVGTDTQYF
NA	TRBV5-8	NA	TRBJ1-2	TGTGCCAGCAGCCTGACAGGAGGAGGCTACACCTTC	CASSLTGGGYTF
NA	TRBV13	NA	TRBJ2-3	TGTGCCAGCAGCCAGGGCCTCAGCACAGATACGCAGTATTTT	CASSQGLSTDTQYF
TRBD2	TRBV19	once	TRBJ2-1	TGTGCCAGTAGTATCTCCGACACTAGCGGGGTCTACAATGAGCAGTTCTTC	CASSISDTSGVYNEQFF
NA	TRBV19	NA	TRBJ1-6	TGTGCCAGTAGTCTCAGGCTGGCATCACCCCTCCACTTT	CASSLRLASPLHF
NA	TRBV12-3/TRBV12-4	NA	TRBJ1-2	TGTGCCAGCAGCCGTTCGGGATATGGCTACACCTTC	CASSRSGYGYTF
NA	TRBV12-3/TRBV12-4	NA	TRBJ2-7	TGTGCCAGCAGTAGAGAGTCCTACGAGCAGTACTTC	CASSRESYEQYF
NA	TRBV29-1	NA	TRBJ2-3	TGCAGCGTTGGTAGGAAAGGGACACCGAGCACAGATACGCAGTATTTT	CSVGRKGTPSTDTQYF
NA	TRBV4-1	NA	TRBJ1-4	TGCGCCAGCAGCCAAGATCTAGCGGGGGGCCTTGATGAAAAACTGTTTTTT	CASSQDLAGGLDEKLFF
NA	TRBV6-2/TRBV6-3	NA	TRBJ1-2	TGTGCCAGCAGTTCCCGGGGTAGTCTCGTCTATGGCTACACCTTC	CASSSRGSLVYGYTF
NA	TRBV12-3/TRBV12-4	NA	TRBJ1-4	TGTGCCAGCAGGACAGGATATAATGAAAAACTGTTTTTT	CASRTGYNEKLFF
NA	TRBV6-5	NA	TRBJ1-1	TGTGCCAGCAGTCCGGGGACATCTAACACTGAAGCTTTCTTT	CASSPGTSNTEAFF
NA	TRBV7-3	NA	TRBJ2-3	TGTGCCAGCAGCCCACAGGGAGGCACAGATACGCAGTATTTT	CASSPQGGTDTQYF
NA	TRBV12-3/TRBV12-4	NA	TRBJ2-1	TGTGCCAGCAGTTTAGGGGGCAACGAGCAGTTCTTC	CASSLGGNEQFF
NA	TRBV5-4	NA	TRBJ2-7	TGTGCCAGCAGCTTTAAAGGGGCAGCCGCCCTGGAGCAGTACTTC	CASSFKGAAALEQYF
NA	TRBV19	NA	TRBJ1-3	TGTGCCAGTAGTATTTGGGGCTTCGGAAACACCATATATTTT	CASSIWGFGNTIYF
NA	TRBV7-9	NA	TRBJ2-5	TGTGCCAGCAGTATAACTAGCCCTCAAGAGACCCAGTACTTC	CASSITSPQETQYF
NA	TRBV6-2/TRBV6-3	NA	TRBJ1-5	TGTGCCAGCAGTTACGGGCAGGGCTTAAATCAGCCCCAGCATTTT	CASSYGQGLNQPQHF
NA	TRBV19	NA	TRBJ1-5	TGTGCCAGTAGTATTCGGTCGGCGAGGGGCAATCAGCCCCAGCATTTT	CASSIRSARGNQPQHF
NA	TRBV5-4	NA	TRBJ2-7	TGTGCCAGCAGCTTGTTTCAGGGCCTTAGCTCCTACGAGCAGTACTTC	CASSLFQGLSSYEQYF
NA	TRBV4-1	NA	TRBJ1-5	TGCGCCAGCAGCCAAGTTAATTACGCCAGTCAGCCCCAGCATTTT	CASSQVNYASQPQHF
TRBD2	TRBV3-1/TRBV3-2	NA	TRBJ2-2	TGTGCCAGCAGCCAAAGCATGTTCCGGGAGGGCGGCACCGGGGAGCTGTTTTTT	CASSQSMFREGGTGELFF
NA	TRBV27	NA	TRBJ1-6	TGTGCCAGCAGTTGGGCAGGGCGGGACAATTCACCCCTCCACTTT	CASSWAGRDNSPLHF
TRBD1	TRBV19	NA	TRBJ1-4	TGTGCCAGTAGTATAAGACAGGGTGGTGAAAAACTGTTTTTT	CASSIRQGGEKLFF
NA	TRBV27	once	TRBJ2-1	TGTGCCAGCAGCACCCGGGGTAGCTCCTACAATGAGCAGTTCTTC	CASSTRGSSYNEQFF
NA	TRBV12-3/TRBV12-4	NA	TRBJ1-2	TGTGCCAGCAGAGGGGGAACGACTGGCTACACCTTC	CASRGGTTGYTF
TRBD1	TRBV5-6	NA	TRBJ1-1	TGTGCCAGCAGCAGAGGGGGCGGTAACACTGAAGCTTTCTTT	CASSRGGGNTEAFF
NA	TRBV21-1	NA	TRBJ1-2	TGTGCCAGCCGATTGTGGACAGGGGGCCCCACTGGCTACACCTTC	CASRLWTGGPTGYTF